The 6 T cell receptor beta chains below all came from one sample that was sequenced in a study of blood T cells in healthy people across ages. A second PCR of 7 to 11 cycles used a sample-barcoded 5' primer and a J-beta primer mix. TCRdb called the 5' RACE reads again in MiXCR, with one record for every CDR3 protein. The sample has about 1.8 million distinct CDR3 sequences; 40% to 55% are singletons. The sample consisted of blood. These TCRs come from a woman aged 40 to 55 in good health.

This clonotype was picked up many times. V and J are TRBV9 and TRBJ2-7, with no clear D. The CDR3 sequence is 14 residues long. Deletions cut 0 bases from V and 2 bases from J, with 9 bases between. Germline CDR1 SGDLS, CDR2 YYNGEE. The CDR3 spells CASSVGVEPYEQYF. The CDR3, as DNA: TGTGCCAGCAGCGTAGGGGTAGAGCCCTACGAGCAGTACTTC.

The V call is TRBV7-2, the J call TRBJ2-1; TRBD2 aligns across 7 bases. V lost 2 bases to trimming and J lost 0 bases; unmatched junction nucleotides: 10. This CDR3 is 18 amino acids long. Germline CDR1 and CDR2: SGHTA and FQGNSA. The CDR3 region is CASSLLVPRGISYNEQFF. The CDR3 DNA follows: TGTGCCAGCAGCTTACTGGTTCCGCGGGGGATCTCCTACAATGAGCAGTTCTTC.

This chain joins TRBV7-2 and TRBJ2-1, with TRBD1 as a possible D gene (5 bases). Per the germline V gene, CDR1 is SGHTA and CDR2 is FQGNSA. The CDR3 extends over 14 amino acids. Trimming stripped 1 base from V and 13 bases from J, with 17 bases between. CDR3 protein: CASSLDVGPETQFF. In DNA, the CDR3 is TGTGCCAGCAGCTTAGACGTGGGGCCAGAGACCCAGTTCTTC.

The chain carries TRBV5-6 and TRBJ2-1; no firm D call. The CDR3 consists of 15 residues. V lost 4 bases to trimming and J lost 2 bases, with 13 bases between them. Germline values: CDR1 SGHDT, CDR2 YYEEEE. CDR3 coding DNA: TGTGCCAGCAGCCCCGTAGACACGGCCTACAATGAGCAGTTCTTC. Translating it yields CASSPVDTAYNEQFF.

This chain connects TRBV2 to TRBJ2-1; 9 bases align to TRBD2. V lost 7 bases, J lost 10 bases, and 8 bases stayed unmatched. This CDR3 contains 13 residues. Germline V gene data show CDR1 as SNHLY and CDR2 as FYNNEI. CDR3 in amino acids: CASTGTSPYEQFF. Written as DNA, the CDR3 is TGTGCCAGCACCGGGACTAGCCCCTACGAGCAGTTCTTC.

CDR3: CASSQDGRAGTEAFF. CDR3 DNA: TGCGCCAGCAGCCAAGACGGAAGGGCGGGGACTGAAGCTTTCTTT. V usage is TRBV4-1 and J usage is TRBJ1-1; no clear D. Trimming cost V 0 bases and J 5 bases, with 13 bases left between them. Germline CDR1 is MGHRA and CDR2 is YSYEKL. The CDR3 extends over 15 amino acids.